This T cell receptor beta chain was recovered during a study of early T cells in non-severe SARS-CoV-2 infection. Study at large: The chains were unpaired, and the sequenced material was bulk RNA from unsorted whole blood. General study findings and limits: VDJdb matching, biased toward anti-spike CD8 responses, missed private and CD4 specificities.

Individual cDNA molecules received unique molecular identifiers. TCRdb re-called the 5' RACE reads through MiXCR, storing one row per CDR3 protein. The profile covers about 72,000 distinct CDR3 sequences, with around a tenth appearing a single time and under 10% taken by the ten largest. The table lists this clonotype with many counts. The antigen is unknown. This CDR3 has 13 amino acids. V dropped 6 bases and J dropped 4 bases, with 10 bases sitting between them. CDR1 and CDR2 (germline): MNHEY, SVGEGT. The receptor was isolated from an adult who was a healthcare worker with PCR-confirmed SARS-CoV-2 infection or an uninfected control (not recorded which). This chain uses TRBV6-2 or TRBV6-3 with TRBJ1-5; D not resolved. The sample was whole blood, taken at baseline. The CDR3 is CASSPLRNQPQHF. In nucleotides, the CDR3 is TGTGCCAGCAGCCCTTTGAGGAATCAGCCCCAGCATTTT.